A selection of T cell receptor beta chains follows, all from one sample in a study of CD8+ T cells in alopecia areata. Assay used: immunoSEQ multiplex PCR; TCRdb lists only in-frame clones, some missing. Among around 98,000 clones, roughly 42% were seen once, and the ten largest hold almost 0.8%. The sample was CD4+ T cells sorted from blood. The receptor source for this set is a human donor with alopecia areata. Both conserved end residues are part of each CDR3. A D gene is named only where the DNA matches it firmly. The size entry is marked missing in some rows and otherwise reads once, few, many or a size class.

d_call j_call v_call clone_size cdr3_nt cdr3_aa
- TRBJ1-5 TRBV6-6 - TGTGCCAGCAGTTACTCGTACGATAGCAATCAGCCCCAGCATTTT CASSYSYDSNQPQHF
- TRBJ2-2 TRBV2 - TGTGCCAGCAGTCCTAGACCCGGGGAGCTGTTTTTT CASSPRPGELFF
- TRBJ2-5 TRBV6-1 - TGTGCCAGCCGAGACCACAGGGCGGGGACCCAGTACTTC CASRDHRAGTQYF
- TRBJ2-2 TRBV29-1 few TGCAGCGGAGAGGGGCACAACACCGGGGAGCTGTTTTTT CSGEGHNTGELFF
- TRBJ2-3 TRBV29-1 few TGCAGCGTTGCAACCTACCGCACAGATACGCAGTATTTT CSVATYRTDTQYF
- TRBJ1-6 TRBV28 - TGTGCCACCGAGGGGGACGCTGGGGGCTCCTATAATTCACCCCTCCACTTT CATEGDAGGSYNSPLHF
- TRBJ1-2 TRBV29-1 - TGCAGCGTTGTGTTGCAGGGGAGCTATGGCTACACCTTC CSVVLQGSYGYTF
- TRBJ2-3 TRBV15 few TGTGCCACCAGCAGAGACAACGGAGTAGATACGCAGTATTTT CATSRDNGVDTQYF
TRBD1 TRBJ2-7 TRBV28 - TGTGCCAGCAGTTCACAGGGGCCGGTCTACGAGCAGTACTTC CASSSQGPVYEQYF
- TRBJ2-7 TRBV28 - TGTGCCAGCAGTTCAGAATTCCCCTACGAGCAGTACTTC CASSSEFPYEQYF
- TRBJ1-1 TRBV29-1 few TGCAGCGGTTCGTGGGTAAAGGCTGAAGCTTTCTTT CSGSWVKAEAFF
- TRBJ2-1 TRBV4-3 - TGCGCCAGCAGCTCTCGGACGGAATCGGAGCAGTTCTTC CASSSRTESEQFF
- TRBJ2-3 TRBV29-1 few TGCAGCGTTGTCCTCGGAGGGGGCACTGCCGATACGCAGTATTTT CSVVLGGGTADTQYF
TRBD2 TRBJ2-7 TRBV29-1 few TGCAGCGTTTTAGGCGGACTAGCGGGGACCGAGCAGTACTTC CSVLGGLAGTEQYF
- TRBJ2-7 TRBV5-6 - TGTGCCAGCAGCTTGGTTCGGATCTCCTACGAGCAGTACTTC CASSLVRISYEQYF
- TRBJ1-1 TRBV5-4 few TGTGCCAGCAGCTTGGTTGCGAGTCGCGTTGCTTTCTTT CASSLVASRVAFF
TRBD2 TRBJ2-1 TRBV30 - TGTGCCTCCACCCTGTCCGGGACTAGCCCGTTCTTC CASTLSGTSPFF
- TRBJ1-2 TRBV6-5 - TGTGCCAGCAGTCGCAGCTATATGGGCTACACCTTC CASSRSYMGYTF
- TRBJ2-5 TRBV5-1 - TGCGCCAGCAGCCTAAGGGAGACCCAGTACTTC CASSLRETQYF
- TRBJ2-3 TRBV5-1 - TGCGCCAGCAGCTTGGAGGCGAATACGCAGTATTTT CASSLEANTQYF
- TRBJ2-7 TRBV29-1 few TGCAGCGTTGTTTTCGGGAGCTACGAGCAGTACTTC CSVVFGSYEQYF
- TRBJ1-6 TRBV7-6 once TGTGCCAGCAGCAAGGACAGTCGAGTCCCCCTCCACTTT CASSKDSRVPLHF